This T cell receptor beta chain was captured in a study of blood T cell repertoires in COVID-19. This clone was picked up a small number of times. Using immunoSEQ multiplex PCR, the repertoire was profiled, and TCRdb retains in-frame clones only, with some absent. The sample holds about 69,000 clones, approximately 79% seen once. Germline assignment: CDR1 MNHEY and CDR2 SVGAGI. Trimming left V 8 bases short and J 7 bases short, with 14 bases between. There are 13 residues in the CDR3. The specimen sequenced was peripheral blood. The sequence derives from a human donor in a cohort sampled during active COVID-19. The chain employs TRBV6-5 and TRBJ1-4; D is uncertain. In nucleotides, the CDR3 is TGTGCCAGCCGGGATCCCCCCGCTGAAAAACTGTTTTTT. Translation gives CASRDPPAEKLFF.